One sample yielded the 17 T cell receptor beta chains listed below, sequenced in a study of memory CD4+ T cells and cytomegalovirus serostatus. Libraries were prepared by immunoSEQ multiplex PCR; TCRdb keeps only in-frame clonotypes and omits some of them. The sample has about 56,000 clones, over 80% seen once. The sort gate was single viable CD3+CD4+CD8-CD45RO+ cells for memory CD4+ T cells. What was sequenced was memory CD4+ T cells from blood. These receptors all come from an adult in good health and CMV-seronegative.

This clone has only a few counts. The chain uses TRBV15 and TRBJ2-1; either TRBD1 or TRBD2 may supply D (5 bases each). Germline assignment: CDR1 LNHNV and CDR2 YYDKDF (reference sequence). Deletions cut 2 bases from V and 7 bases from J, with 15 bases between. The CDR3 has 15 amino acids. The CDR3 DNA is TGTGCCACCAGCAGATTGACAGAGGGGAGAAATGAGCAGTTCTTC. Amino acids: CATSRLTEGRNEQFF.

To note about this clone: Other nucleotide sequences from this sample produce the same CDR3. J is TRBJ2-7 and V is TRBV7-2, with D unclear. The CDR3 length is 12 residues. CDR1 and CDR2 (germline): SGHTA, FQGNSA. V dropped 1 base and J dropped 3 bases, with 4 bases sitting between them. The CDR3 DNA reads TGTGCCAGCAGCTTAGTAGGCTACGAGCAGTACTTC. This translates into CASSLVGYEQYF.

This clone ranks as medium-sized. The genes are TRBV4-1 and TRBJ1-3, with unresolved D. Trimming cost V 1 base and J 0 bases, with 7 bases left between them. The CDR3 has 15 residues. CDR1 and CDR2 (germline): MGHRA, YSYEKL. This CDR3 reads CASSQVPFSGNTIYF. The DNA of the CDR3 is TGCGCCAGCAGCCAAGTTCCCTTCTCTGGAAACACCATATATTTT.

CDR3 sequence: CASSWSGRTGGVPGNTIYF. DNA of the CDR3: TGTGCCAGCAGCTGGAGCGGCAGGACAGGGGGTGTCCCTGGAAACACCATATATTTT. V gene TRBV7-9 combines with J gene TRBJ1-3; 10 nucleotides align to TRBD1. Germline CDR1 is SEHNR and CDR2 is FQNEAQ (reference sequence). The CDR3 is made up of 19 amino acids. Trimming removed 4 bases from V and 2 bases from J; junction bases left unmatched: 14.

This clone appeared a single time. The chain combines TRBV27 with TRBJ2-3; D unresolved. Trimming left V 3 bases short and J 4 bases short, with 11 bases between. This CDR3 has 14 amino acids. Germline V gene data show CDR1 as MNHEY and CDR2 as SMNVEV (reference sequence). CDR3 protein: CASSFYAQADTQYF. In DNA, the CDR3 is TGTGCCAGCAGTTTTTACGCGCAGGCAGATACGCAGTATTTT.

This chain links TRBV6-6 with TRBJ2-7, with D perhaps TRBD1 (6 bases). The CDR3 is 11 residues long. The V end was cut by 7 bases, the J end by 4 bases, with 8 bases between. CDR1 MNHNY and CDR2 SVGAGI come from the germline V gene (reference sequence). CDR3 residues: CASIQGYEQYF. CDR3 DNA sequence: TGTGCCAGCATACAGGGTTACGAGCAGTACTTC.

The gene calls are TRBV30 and TRBJ1-1, with 9 bases aligning to TRBD1. This CDR3 spans 12 amino acids. CDR1 GTSNPN and CDR2 SVGIG come from the germline V gene (reference sequence). Losses at the gene ends were 5 bases for V and 11 bases for J; bases not matched to a gene: 9. The CDR3 sequence: CAWDPDRGGAFF. As DNA, the CDR3 is TGTGCCTGGGACCCTGACAGGGGGGGGGCTTTCTTT.

This chain connects TRBV30 to TRBJ2-3, with D possibly matching TRBD1 (5 bases). Germline CDR1 reads GTSNPN; CDR2 reads SVGIG (reference sequence). The CDR3 is 13 amino acids. The germline V and J ends were trimmed by 3 bases and 4 bases, with 11 bases remaining between them. The chain's CDR3 is CAWRAGKADTQYF. As DNA, the CDR3 is TGTGCCTGGAGGGCAGGGAAGGCAGATACGCAGTATTTT.

CDR3 region: CASSGTGLNEQYF. CDR3 nucleotides: TGTGCCAGCAGTGGGACAGGGCTTAACGAGCAGTACTTC. The chain has TRBV6-1 and TRBJ2-7, with 8 bases that match TRBD1. In germline, CDR1 is MNHNS, CDR2 SASEGT. This CDR3 has 13 amino acids. V shed 4 bases, J shed 5 bases, and the junction held 4 bases outside the gene matches.

The genes are TRBV19 and TRBJ1-1; the match to TRBD1 covers 7 bases. CDR3 length: 16 amino acids. Germline CDR1 reads LNHDA; CDR2 reads SQIVND (reference sequence). The V segment lost 3 bases and the J segment 3 bases; nucleotides outside the gene matches: 10. For the CDR3, the DNA is TGTGCCAGTAGTATTGGCGGCGGGGGACAGCACACTGAAGCTTTCTTT. Its translation: CASSIGGGGQHTEAFF.

V and J are TRBV28 and TRBJ1-1, with 7 bases fitting TRBD1. J was trimmed by 1 base and V by 2 bases; bases with no gene match: 4. Germline CDR1 reads MDHEN; CDR2 reads SYDVKM. CDR3 length: 15 amino acids. CDR3 loop: CASSLANRGNTEAFF. The CDR3 nucleotides are TGTGCCAGCAGTTTAGCCAACAGGGGGAACACTGAAGCTTTCTTT. The full variable domain, with the rest looked up from reference TRBV28 and TRBJ1-1, is DVKVTQSSRYLVKRTGEKVFLECVQDMDHENMFWYRQDPGLGLRLIYFSYDVKMKEKGDIPEGYSVSREKKERFSLILESASTNQTSMYLCASSLANRGNTEAFFGQGTRLTVV.

This clone has a handful of counts. The chain employs TRBV10-3 and TRBJ1-2, with D possibly TRBD1 on 5 matching bases. In germline, CDR1 is ENHRY, CDR2 SYGVKD. The V gene lost 6 bases and the J gene lost 0 bases, with 14 bases spanning the gap. The CDR3 extends over 15 amino acids. In nucleotides, the CDR3 is TGTGCCATCAGGGACGGGGGTTTCGCTAACTATGGCTACACCTTC. Amino acid sequence: CAIRDGGFANYGYTF.

The V and J genes are TRBV28 and TRBJ2-7; D perhaps matches TRBD1 (6 bases). Germline assignment: CDR1 MDHEN and CDR2 SYDVKM. This CDR3 spans 14 amino acids. V lost 7 bases to trimming and J lost 2 bases, with 15 bases between them. The CDR3 reads CASKGQGITYEQYF. Here the CDR3 DNA reads TGTGCCAGCAAGGGGCAGGGGATAACCTACGAGCAGTACTTC.

The J gene is TRBJ2-5, the V gene TRBV27; D not certain. V was pared by 2 bases and J by 6 bases, with 10 bases between. The CDR3 runs 13 residues. From germline, CDR1 is MNHEY and CDR2 SMNVEV (reference sequence). DNA for the CDR3: TGTGCCAGCAGTTTAAACGCGCTCAAGACCCAGTACTTC. It yields the protein CASSLNALKTQYF.

This clone was seen more than once but under ten times. V is TRBV6-1 and J is TRBJ1-5, with a possible D match to TRBD1 (5 bases). The CDR3 loop spans 15 amino acids. Trimming left V 5 bases short and J 0 bases short, with 11 bases between. In germline, CDR1 is MNHNS, CDR2 SASEGT. For the CDR3, the DNA is TGTGCCAGCAGTCCGTCGAGGGGTAGCAATCAGCCCCAGCATTTT. Translation gives CASSPSRGSNQPQHF.

V usage is TRBV30 and J usage is TRBJ1-1; weak D call: TRBD1 (5 bases). This CDR3 has 17 residues. Trimming removed 0 bases from V and 2 bases from J, with 19 bases in between. From germline, CDR1 is GTSNPN and CDR2 SVGIG (reference sequence). The CDR3 region is CAWSVMFGAALNTEAFF. The CDR3 coding sequence is TGTGCCTGGAGTGTAATGTTTGGGGCAGCCCTTAACACTGAAGCTTTCTTT.

The J gene is TRBJ1-4, the V gene TRBV4-2; the D is unclear. The CDR3 has 15 residues. Trimming took 0 bases from V and 5 from J, leaving 10 bases between them. CDR1 is LGHNA, CDR2 YNFKEQ, per germline. This chain's CDR3 is CASSQDWEINEKLFF. The CDR3 coding sequence is TGTGCCAGCAGCCAAGATTGGGAAATAAATGAAAAACTGTTTTTT.